The sequence of this T cell receptor beta chain was determined in a study of PD-1 blockade in classical Hodgkin lymphoma. Relapse after autologous stem cell transplantation occurred in every patient, and brentuximab vedotin exposure varied. Method: immunoSEQ multiplex PCR; TCRdb's copy keeps in-frame clones and lacks some. This sample yields about 46,000 clones, of which around 72% are seen a single time; approximately 10% belongs to the top ten. The study, taken as a whole, reports: According to reports, newly diagnosed patients had lower baseline TCR diversity than healthy donors, and relapsed/refractory patients had lower baseline TCR diversity still. The baseline diversity of complete responders showed similarity to that of newly diagnosed patients. The repertoire differences lack a defined cause, possibly disease activity or prior therapy.

Of note for this clone: Antigen unknown.

Germline-derived CDR1 and CDR2 are SGDLS and YYNGEE. J was trimmed by 8 bases and V by 3 bases; bases with no gene match: 7. The CDR3 is 15 amino acids. The sample consisted of peripheral blood mononuclear cells (PBMCs), taken at baseline. The chain uses TRBV9 and TRBJ2-1; 11 bases align to TRBD2. This TCR derives from a human donor with classical Hodgkin lymphoma. CDR3 residues: CASSGSSGRIHEQFF. Written as DNA, the CDR3 is TGTGCCAGCAGCGGGTCTAGCGGGAGGATCCATGAGCAGTTCTTC.